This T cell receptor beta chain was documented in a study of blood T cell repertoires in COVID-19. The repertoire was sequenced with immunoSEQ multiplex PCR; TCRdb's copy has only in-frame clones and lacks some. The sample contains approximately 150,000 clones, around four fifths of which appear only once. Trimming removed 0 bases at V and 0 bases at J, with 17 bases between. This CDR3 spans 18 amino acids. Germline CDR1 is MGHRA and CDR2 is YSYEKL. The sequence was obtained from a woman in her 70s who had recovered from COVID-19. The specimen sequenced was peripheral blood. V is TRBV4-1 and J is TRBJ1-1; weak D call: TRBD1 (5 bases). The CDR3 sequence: CASSQDRSRVGLNTEAFF. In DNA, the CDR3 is TGCGCCAGCAGCCAAGATCGGTCCCGGGTGGGGCTGAACACTGAAGCTTTCTTT.